The 13 T cell receptor beta chains given below trace back to one sample, sequenced in a study of identical twins (dated by TCRdb to 2015 to 2016). The library relied on 5' RACE. TCRdb names Illumina HiSeq 2000 as the instrument used. TCRdb cleaned the public reads at Q25 with fastp, built clones with MiXCR and kept in-frame beta chains. Rows are unified per CDR3 protein, each entry keeping the most common DNA and genes. The sample table holds approximately 410,000 distinct CDR3 sequences, of which under 20% were seen once. Clones ranked in the top ten supply about 12% of the sample. The source material was naive T cells sorted from blood. What this sample's cell subset or site label stands for: cells isolated with a human naive T-cell isolation kit. The receptor set was obtained from a man aged 50 to 60 in good health.

This clonotype was seen only a few times. The genes are TRBV12-3 or TRBV12-4 and TRBJ1-2, with D perhaps TRBD1 (6 bases). This CDR3 has 17 amino acids. V was pared by 4 bases and J by 6 bases, with 24 bases between. Here the CDR3 DNA reads TGTGCCAGCAGTTCTAGAGCCCGAGGAGGGGGGACGGATGGCTACACCTTC. Translating gives CASSSRARGGGTDGYTF.

This clonotype was recorded at least ten times. This rearrangement joins TRBV4-2 to TRBJ2-1; 8 bases are a match to TRBD2. The CDR3 covers 17 residues. Per the germline V gene, CDR1 is LGHNA and CDR2 is YNFKEQ. The V and J ends lost 1 base and 2 bases, in that order; junction bases with no gene match: 7. CDR3 in amino acids: CASSQASGPAPYNEQFF. The CDR3 bases are TGTGCCAGCAGCCAAGCTAGCGGGCCGGCCCCCTACAATGAGCAGTTCTTC.

V gene TRBV20-1 combines with J gene TRBJ2-1, with 10 positions matching TRBD2. V lost 3 bases and J lost 5; bases outside the gene matches: 10. Germline V gene sequence: CDR1 DFQATT, CDR2 SNEGSKA (reference sequence). The CDR3 totals 16 residues. The CDR3 sequence is CSASRRAGGPDNEQFF. In DNA form, the CDR3 reads TGCAGTGCTAGTCGGAGAGCGGGAGGGCCGGACAATGAGCAGTTCTTC.

This clonotype was counted between two and nine times. V usage is TRBV11-2 and J usage is TRBJ1-1, with D perhaps matching TRBD1 (5 bases). The CDR3 extends over 14 amino acids. Germline CDR1 is SGHAT and CDR2 is FQNNGV. The V end lost 5 bases, the J end lost 1 base, and 11 bases lay between the germline ends. CDR3 coding DNA: TGTGCCAGCAGCCCTTCGGACAAGAACACTGAAGCTTTCTTT. As protein: CASSPSDKNTEAFF.

This clonotype showed up just a few times. The rearrangement uses TRBV20-1 and TRBJ2-7, with TRBD2 identical over 13 bases. CDR1 and CDR2 from the germline V gene are DFQATT and SNEGSKA (reference sequence). The V segment lost 7 bases and the J segment 5 bases; nucleotides outside the gene matches: 14. The CDR3 length is 16 residues. This CDR3 is CSVITSGRAWVDEQYF. CDR3 bases: TGCAGTGTTATTACTAGCGGGAGGGCCTGGGTCGACGAGCAGTACTTC.

This clonotype came up many times. The chain combines TRBV5-6 with TRBJ2-2; TRBD1 agrees at 10 bases. Trimming cost V 0 bases and J 3 bases; bases outside gene matches: 5. The CDR3 runs 17 residues. Looked up from germline, CDR1 is SGHDT and CDR2 is YYEEEE. Here the CDR3 DNA reads TGTGCCAGCAGCTTGGCGGGACAGGGGTCCCACACCGGGGAGCTGTTTTTT. Amino acid sequence: CASSLAGQGSHTGELFF.

This clonotype was counted at least ten times. This CDR3 is CAISVPGLGTYNEQFF. The DNA for the CDR3 is TGTGCCATCAGTGTCCCGGGACTAGGGACCTACAATGAGCAGTTCTTC. The chain employs TRBV10-3 and TRBJ2-1, with 8 bases identical to TRBD2. V lost 4 bases to trimming and J lost 2 bases; unmatched junction nucleotides: 7. Germline CDR1 and CDR2: ENHRY and SYGVKD. The CDR3 is 16 residues long.

The rearrangement joins TRBV10-3 to TRBJ2-7; TRBD2 matches at 13 bases. The CDR3 is made up of 14 amino acids. In germline, CDR1 is ENHRY, CDR2 SYGVKD. The V gene end was trimmed by 9 bases and the J gene end by 6 bases; junction bases not matched to a gene: 8. The CDR3 protein is CAIKAGTSGTEQYF. The CDR3 coding sequence is TGTGCCATTAAAGCCGGGACTAGCGGGACCGAGCAGTACTTC.

The table lists this clonotype with many counts. V gene TRBV28 combines with J gene TRBJ2-1; D not certain. Trimming removed 3 bases from V and 4 bases from J, with 13 bases in between. The CDR3 runs 15 residues. Germline V gene data show CDR1 as MDHEN and CDR2 as SYDVKM. As DNA, the CDR3 is TGTGCCAGCAGTTTTCGCCAAGTTTGGTACAATGAGCAGTTCTTC. Amino acid sequence: CASSFRQVWYNEQFF.

This clonotype was detected ten times or more. The rearrangement joins TRBV4-2 to TRBJ2-1; 7 nucleotides line up with TRBD2. The CDR3 spans 17 residues. Per the germline V gene, CDR1 is LGHNA and CDR2 is YNFKEQ. With V trimmed by 0 bases and J by 7 bases, 12 bases remained unmatched. The CDR3 DNA reads TGTGCCAGCAGCCAAGATCGAGCCGGGGGGACTGGTAATGAGCAGTTCTTC. Translating gives CASSQDRAGGTGNEQFF.

In this sample, this clonotype turned up many times. The V call is TRBV9, the J call TRBJ2-1; possible D gene TRBD2, 6 bases. The CDR3 is 15 residues long. V shed 2 bases and J shed 6 bases, with 15 bases lying between them. CDR1 is SGDLS and CDR2 is YYNGEE in the germline V gene. The CDR3 sequence: CASSVVPGDRNEQFF. The CDR3 nucleotides are TGTGCCAGCAGCGTGGTCCCGGGAGACCGCAATGAGCAGTTCTTC.

This chain links TRBV6-4 with TRBJ2-1; D is tentatively TRBD1 or TRBD2 (6 bases each). The CDR3 covers 14 residues. V was shortened by 3 bases and J by 7 bases, with 13 bases between the two germline ends. Germline V gene sequence: CDR1 MRHNA, CDR2 SNTAGT. As DNA, the CDR3 is TGTGCCAGCAGTGATTCAACAGGGAGGAATGAGCAGTTCTTC. Protein product: CASSDSTGRNEQFF.

This clonotype was counted many times. This sequence joins TRBV7-2 and TRBJ2-3; the match to TRBD2 covers 9 bases. The CDR3 has 15 residues. The junction had 5 bases not matched to a gene; V was cut back by 5 bases and J by 2 bases. Germline lookup yields CDR1 SGHTA and CDR2 FQGNSA. The CDR3 bases are TGTGCCAGCAGCGGCGGGGGGGCTAACACAGATACGCAGTATTTT. Its protein is CASSGGGANTDTQYF.